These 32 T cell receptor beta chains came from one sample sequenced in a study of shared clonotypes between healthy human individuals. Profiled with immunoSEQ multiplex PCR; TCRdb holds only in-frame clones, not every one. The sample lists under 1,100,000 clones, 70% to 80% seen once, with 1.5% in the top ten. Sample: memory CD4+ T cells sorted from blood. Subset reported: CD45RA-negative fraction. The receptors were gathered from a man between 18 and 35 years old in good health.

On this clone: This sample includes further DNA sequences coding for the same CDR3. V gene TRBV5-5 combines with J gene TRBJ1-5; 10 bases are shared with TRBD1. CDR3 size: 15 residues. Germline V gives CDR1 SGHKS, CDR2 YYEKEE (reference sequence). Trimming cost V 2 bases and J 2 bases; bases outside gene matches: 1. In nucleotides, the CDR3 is TGTGCCAGCAGCTTAGGACAGGGGGGCAATCAGCCCCAGCATTTT. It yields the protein CASSLGQGGNQPQHF.

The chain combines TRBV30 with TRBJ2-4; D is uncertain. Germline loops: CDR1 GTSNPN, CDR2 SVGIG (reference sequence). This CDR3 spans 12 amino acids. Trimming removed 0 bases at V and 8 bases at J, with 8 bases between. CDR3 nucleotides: TGTGCCTGGAGTGTAGGTGGCTACATTCAGTACTTC. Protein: CAWSVGGYIQYF. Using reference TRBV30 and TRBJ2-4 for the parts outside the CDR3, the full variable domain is SQTIHQWPATLVQPVGSPLSLECTVEGTSNPNLYWYRQAAGRGLQLLFYSVGIGQISSEVPQNLSASRPQDRQFILSSKKLLLSDSGFYLCAWSVGGYIQYFGAGTRLSVL.

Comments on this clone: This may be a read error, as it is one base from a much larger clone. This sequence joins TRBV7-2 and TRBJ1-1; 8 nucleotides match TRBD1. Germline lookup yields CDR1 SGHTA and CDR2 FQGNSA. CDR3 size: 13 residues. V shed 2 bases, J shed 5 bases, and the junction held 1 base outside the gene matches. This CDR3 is CASSLRQGTEAFF. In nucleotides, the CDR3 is TGTGCCAGCAGCTTAAGACAGGGGACTGAAGCTTTCTTT.

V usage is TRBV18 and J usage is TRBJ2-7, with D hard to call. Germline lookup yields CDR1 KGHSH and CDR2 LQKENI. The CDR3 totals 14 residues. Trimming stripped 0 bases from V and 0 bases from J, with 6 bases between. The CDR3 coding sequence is TGTGCCAGCTCACCACCAGATAACTCCTACGAGCAGTACTTC. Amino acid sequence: CASSPPDNSYEQYF.

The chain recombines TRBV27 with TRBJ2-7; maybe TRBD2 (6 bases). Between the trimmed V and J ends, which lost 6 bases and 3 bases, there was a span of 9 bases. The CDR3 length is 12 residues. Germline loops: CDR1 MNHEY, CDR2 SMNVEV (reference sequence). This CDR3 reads CASRMRDYEQYF. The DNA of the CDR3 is TGTGCCAGCAGAATGCGGGACTACGAGCAGTACTTC.

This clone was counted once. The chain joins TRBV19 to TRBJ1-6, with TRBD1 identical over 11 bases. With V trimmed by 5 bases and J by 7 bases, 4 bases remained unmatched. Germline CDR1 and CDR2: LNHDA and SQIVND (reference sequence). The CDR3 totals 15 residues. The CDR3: CASSPWTGGNSPLHF. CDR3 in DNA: TGTGCCAGTAGTCCCTGGACAGGGGGCAATTCACCCCTCCACTTT.

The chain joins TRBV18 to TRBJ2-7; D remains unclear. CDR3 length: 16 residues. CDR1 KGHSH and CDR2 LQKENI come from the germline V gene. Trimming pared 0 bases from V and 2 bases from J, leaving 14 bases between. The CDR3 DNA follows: TGTGCCAGCTCACCACCGAAGGCTAAACCTCCCTACGAGCAGTACTTC. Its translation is CASSPPKAKPPYEQYF.

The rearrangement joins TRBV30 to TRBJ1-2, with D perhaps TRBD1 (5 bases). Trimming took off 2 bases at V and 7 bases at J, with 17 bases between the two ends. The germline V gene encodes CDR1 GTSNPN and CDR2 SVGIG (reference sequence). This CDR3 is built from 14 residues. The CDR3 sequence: CAWSPRGGRSGYTF. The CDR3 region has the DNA TGTGCCTGGAGTCCTCGCGGGGGACGCAGTGGCTACACCTTC. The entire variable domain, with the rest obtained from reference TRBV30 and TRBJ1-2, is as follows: SQTIHQWPATLVQPVGSPLSLECTVEGTSNPNLYWYRQAAGRGLQLLFYSVGIGQISSEVPQNLSASRPQDRQFILSSKKLLLSDSGFYLCAWSPRGGRSGYTFGSGTRLTVV.

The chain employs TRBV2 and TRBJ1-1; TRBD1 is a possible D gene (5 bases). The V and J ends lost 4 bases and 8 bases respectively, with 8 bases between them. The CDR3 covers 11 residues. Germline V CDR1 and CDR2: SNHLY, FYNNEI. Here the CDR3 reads CASSVAGEAFF. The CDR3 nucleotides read TGTGCCAGCAGTGTGGCAGGGGAAGCTTTCTTT.

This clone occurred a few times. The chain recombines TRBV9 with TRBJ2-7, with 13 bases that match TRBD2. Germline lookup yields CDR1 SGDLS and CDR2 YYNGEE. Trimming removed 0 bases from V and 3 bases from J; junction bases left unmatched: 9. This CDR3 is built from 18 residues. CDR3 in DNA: TGTGCCAGCAGCGTAGGCCGGACTAGCGGGAGATCGGGCTACGAGCAGTACTTC. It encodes CASSVGRTSGRSGYEQYF. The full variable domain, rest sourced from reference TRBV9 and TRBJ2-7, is DSGVTQTPKHLITATGQRVTLRCSPRSGDLSVYWYQQSLDQGLQFLIQYYNGEERAKGNILERFSAQQFPDLHSELNLSSLELGDSALYFCASSVGRTSGRSGYEQYFGPGTRLTVT.

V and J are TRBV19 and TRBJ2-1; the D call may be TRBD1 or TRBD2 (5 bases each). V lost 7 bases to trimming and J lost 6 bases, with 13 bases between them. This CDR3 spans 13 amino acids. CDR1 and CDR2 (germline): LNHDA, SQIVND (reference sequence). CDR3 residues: CASNWGRFNEQFF. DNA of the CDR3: TGTGCCAGTAATTGGGGGAGATTCAATGAGCAGTTCTTC. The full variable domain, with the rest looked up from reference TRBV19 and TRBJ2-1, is DGGITQSPKYLFRKEGQNVTLSCEQNLNHDAMYWYRQDPGQGLRLIYYSQIVNDFQKGDIAEGYSVSREKKESFPLTVTSAQKNPTAFYLCASNWGRFNEQFFGPGTRLTVL.

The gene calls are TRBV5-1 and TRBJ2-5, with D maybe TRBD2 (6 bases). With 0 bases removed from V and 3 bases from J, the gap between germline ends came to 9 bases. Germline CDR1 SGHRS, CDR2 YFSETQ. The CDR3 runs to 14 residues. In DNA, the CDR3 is TGCGCCAGCAGCTTGGCGAGGGAGGAAGAGACCCAGTACTTC. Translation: CASSLAREEETQYF.

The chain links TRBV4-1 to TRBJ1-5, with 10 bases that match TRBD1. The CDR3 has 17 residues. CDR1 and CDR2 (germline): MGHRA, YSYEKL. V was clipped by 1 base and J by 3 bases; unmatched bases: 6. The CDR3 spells CASSQGGTGDSNQPQHF. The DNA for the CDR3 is TGCGCCAGCAGCCAAGGAGGGACAGGGGACTCCAATCAGCCCCAGCATTTT.

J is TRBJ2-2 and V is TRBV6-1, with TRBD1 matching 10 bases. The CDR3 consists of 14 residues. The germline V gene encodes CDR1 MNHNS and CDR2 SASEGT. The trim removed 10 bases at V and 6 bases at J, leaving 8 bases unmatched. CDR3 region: CATDRGRMSGELFF. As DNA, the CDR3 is TGTGCCACCGACAGGGGGCGGATGTCCGGGGAGCTGTTTTTT.

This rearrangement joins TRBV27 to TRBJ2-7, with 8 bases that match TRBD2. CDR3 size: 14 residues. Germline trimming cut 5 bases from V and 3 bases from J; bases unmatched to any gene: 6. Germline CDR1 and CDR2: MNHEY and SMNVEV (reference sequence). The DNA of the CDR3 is TGTGCCAGCAGTGATAGCGGGAAACACTACGAGCAGTACTTC. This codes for CASSDSGKHYEQYF.

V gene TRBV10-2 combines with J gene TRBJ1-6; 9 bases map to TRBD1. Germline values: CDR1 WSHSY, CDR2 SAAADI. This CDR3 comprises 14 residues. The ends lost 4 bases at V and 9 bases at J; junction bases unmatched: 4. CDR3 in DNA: TGCGCCAGCAGTGTACCGGGACAGGGTTCACCCCTCCACTTT. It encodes CASSVPGQGSPLHF.

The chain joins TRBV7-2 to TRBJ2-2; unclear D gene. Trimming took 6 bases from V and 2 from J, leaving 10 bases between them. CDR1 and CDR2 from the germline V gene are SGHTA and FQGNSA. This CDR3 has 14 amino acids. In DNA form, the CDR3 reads TGTGCCAGCAGTCTCAGAGGAAACACCGGGGAGCTGTTTTTT. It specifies CASSLRGNTGELFF.

The CDR3 nucleotides read TGTGCCAGCAGCTTGGGCACTAGAACAATCTACAATGAGCAGTTCTTC. Translated, it gives CASSLGTRTIYNEQFF. The chain is built from TRBV5-4 and TRBJ2-1; D might be TRBD2 (5 bases). The CDR3 covers 16 residues. Germline V gene data show CDR1 as SGHNT and CDR2 as YYREEE (reference sequence). Trimming removed 0 bases from V and 3 bases from J, with 13 bases in between.

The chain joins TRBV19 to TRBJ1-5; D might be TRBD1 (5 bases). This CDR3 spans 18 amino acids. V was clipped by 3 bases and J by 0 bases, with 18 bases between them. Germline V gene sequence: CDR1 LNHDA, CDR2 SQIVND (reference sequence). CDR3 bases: TGTGCCAGTAGTATGGAGGGGCCCCAGCGGTATAGCAATCAGCCCCAGCATTTT. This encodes CASSMEGPQRYSNQPQHF. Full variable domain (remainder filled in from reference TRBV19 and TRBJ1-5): DGGITQSPKYLFRKEGQNVTLSCEQNLNHDAMYWYRQDPGQGLRLIYYSQIVNDFQKGDIAEGYSVSREKKESFPLTVTSAQKNPTAFYLCASSMEGPQRYSNQPQHFGDGTRLSIL.

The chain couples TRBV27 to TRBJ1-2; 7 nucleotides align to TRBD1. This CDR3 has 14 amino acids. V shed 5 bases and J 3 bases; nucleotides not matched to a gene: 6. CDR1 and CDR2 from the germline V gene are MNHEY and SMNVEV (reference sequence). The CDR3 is CASSPPQGYYGYTF. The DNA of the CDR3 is TGTGCCAGCAGTCCACCACAGGGGTACTATGGCTACACCTTC.

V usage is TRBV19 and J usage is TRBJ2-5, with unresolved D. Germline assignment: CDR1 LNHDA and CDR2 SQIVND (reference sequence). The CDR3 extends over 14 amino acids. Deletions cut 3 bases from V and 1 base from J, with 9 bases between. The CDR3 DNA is TGTGCCAGTAGTATTATGGGAATCCAAGAGACCCAGTACTTC. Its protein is CASSIMGIQETQYF.

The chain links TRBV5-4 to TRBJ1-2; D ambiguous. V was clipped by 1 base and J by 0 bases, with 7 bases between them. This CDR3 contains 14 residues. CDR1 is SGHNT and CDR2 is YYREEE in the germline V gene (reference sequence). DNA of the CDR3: TGTGCCAGCAGCTTGACGGCTTCTAACTATGGCTACACCTTC. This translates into CASSLTASNYGYTF.

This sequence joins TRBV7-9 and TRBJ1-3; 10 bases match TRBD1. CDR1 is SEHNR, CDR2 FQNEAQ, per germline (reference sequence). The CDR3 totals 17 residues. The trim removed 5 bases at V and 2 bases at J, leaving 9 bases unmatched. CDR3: CASSPRRTGGTGNTIYF. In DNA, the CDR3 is TGTGCCAGCAGCCCAAGGCGGACAGGGGGTACTGGAAACACCATATATTTT.

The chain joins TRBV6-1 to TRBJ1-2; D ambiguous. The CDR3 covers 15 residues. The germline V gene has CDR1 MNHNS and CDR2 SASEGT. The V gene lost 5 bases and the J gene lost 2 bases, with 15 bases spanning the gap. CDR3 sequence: CASSKQGEGNYGYTF. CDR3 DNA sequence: TGTGCCAGCAGTAAGCAAGGAGAGGGAAACTATGGCTACACCTTC.

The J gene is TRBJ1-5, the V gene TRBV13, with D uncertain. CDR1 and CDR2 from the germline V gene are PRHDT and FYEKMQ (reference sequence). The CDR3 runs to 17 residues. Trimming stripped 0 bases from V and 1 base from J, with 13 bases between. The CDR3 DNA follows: TGTGCCAGCAGCTTAGGGCGGCGCTTTGGGAGCAATCAGCCCCAGCATTTT. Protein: CASSLGRRFGSNQPQHF.

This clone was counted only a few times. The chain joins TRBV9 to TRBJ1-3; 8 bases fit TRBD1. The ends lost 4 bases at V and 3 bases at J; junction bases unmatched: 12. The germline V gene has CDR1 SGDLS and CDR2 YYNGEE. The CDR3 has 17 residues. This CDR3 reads CASSPRGRTGSGNTIYF. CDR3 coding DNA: TGTGCCAGCAGCCCGAGAGGCCGGACAGGGAGTGGAAACACCATATATTTT.

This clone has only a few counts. CDR3 protein: CASSWTGNSPLHF. The CDR3 nucleotides are TGTGCCAGCAGCTGGACAGGGAATTCACCCCTCCACTTT. The chain links TRBV7-2 to TRBJ1-6; 8 nucleotides match TRBD1. J was trimmed by 7 bases and V by 4 bases; bases with no gene match: 0. This CDR3 is built from 13 residues. CDR1 SGHTA and CDR2 FQGNSA come from the germline V gene. Filled out from reference TRBV7-2 and TRBJ1-6, the complete variable domain reads GAGVSQSPSNKVTEKGKDVELRCDPISGHTALYWYRQSLGQGLEFLIYFQGNSAPDKSGLPSDRFSAERTGGSVSTLTIQRTQQEDSAVYLCASSWTGNSPLHFGNGTRLTVT.

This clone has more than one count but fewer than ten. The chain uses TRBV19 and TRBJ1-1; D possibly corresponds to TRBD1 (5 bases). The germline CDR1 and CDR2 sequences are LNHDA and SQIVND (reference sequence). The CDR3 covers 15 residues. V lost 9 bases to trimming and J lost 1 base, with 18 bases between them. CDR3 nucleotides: TGTGCCAGCAGGTCCTACGGGCAGGGGAACACTGAAGCTTTCTTT. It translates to CASRSYGQGNTEAFF.

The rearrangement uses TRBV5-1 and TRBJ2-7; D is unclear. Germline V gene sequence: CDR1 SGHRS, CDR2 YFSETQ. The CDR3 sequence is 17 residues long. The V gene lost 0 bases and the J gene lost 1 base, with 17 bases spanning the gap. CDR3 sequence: CASSLVYAGSPSYEQYF. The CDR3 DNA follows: TGCGCCAGCAGCTTGGTGTACGCAGGTTCCCCGTCCTACGAGCAGTACTTC.

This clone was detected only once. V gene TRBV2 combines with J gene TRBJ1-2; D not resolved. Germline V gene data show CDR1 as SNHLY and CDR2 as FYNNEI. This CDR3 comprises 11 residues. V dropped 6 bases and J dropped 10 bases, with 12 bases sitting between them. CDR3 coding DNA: TGTGCCAGCAGCCGCGACGGCATCTACACCTTC. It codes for CASSRDGIYTF.

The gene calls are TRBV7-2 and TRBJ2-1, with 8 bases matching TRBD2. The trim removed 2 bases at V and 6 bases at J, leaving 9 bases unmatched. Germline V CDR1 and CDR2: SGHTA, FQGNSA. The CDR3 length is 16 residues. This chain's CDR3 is CASSLNLAGLGNEQFF. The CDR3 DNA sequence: TGTGCCAGCAGCTTAAACCTAGCGGGTCTCGGCAATGAGCAGTTCTTC.

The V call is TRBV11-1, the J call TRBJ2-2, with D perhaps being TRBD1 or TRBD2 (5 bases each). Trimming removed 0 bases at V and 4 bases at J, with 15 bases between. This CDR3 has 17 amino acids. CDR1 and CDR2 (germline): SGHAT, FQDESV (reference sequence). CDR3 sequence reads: CASSLASGPIFTGELFF. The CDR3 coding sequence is TGTGCCAGCAGCTTAGCGTCGGGACCAATCTTCACCGGGGAGCTGTTTTTT.